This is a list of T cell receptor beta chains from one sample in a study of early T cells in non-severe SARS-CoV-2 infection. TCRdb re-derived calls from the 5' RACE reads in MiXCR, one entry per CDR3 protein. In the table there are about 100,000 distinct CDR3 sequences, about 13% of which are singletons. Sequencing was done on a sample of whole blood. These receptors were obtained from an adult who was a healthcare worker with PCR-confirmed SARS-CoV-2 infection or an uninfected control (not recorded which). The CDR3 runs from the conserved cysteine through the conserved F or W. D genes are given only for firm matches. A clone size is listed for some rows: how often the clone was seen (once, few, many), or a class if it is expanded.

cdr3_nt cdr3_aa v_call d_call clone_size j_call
TGTGCCAGCAGCAAAGAGGGGGGCCGAGAGACCCAGTACTTC CASSKEGGRETQYF TRBV11-2 NA NA TRBJ2-5
TGCAGCGTTACAACCGGCAGCGATACGCAGTATTTT CSVTTGSDTQYF TRBV29-1 NA NA TRBJ2-3
TGCAGCGTTGATATCTCAGTTTCGGATGAGCAGTTCTTC CSVDISVSDEQFF TRBV29-1 NA many TRBJ2-1
TGTGCCAGCAGGGGGACACCTGGAAACACCATATATTTT CASRGTPGNTIYF TRBV12-3/TRBV12-4 NA NA TRBJ1-3
TGCAGCGTTGAGGGGAGGGACTATGGCTACACCTTC CSVEGRDYGYTF TRBV29-1 NA many TRBJ1-2
TGTGCCAGCAGCTCCTGGACTAGCGGGGGTGGGGAGACCCAGTACTTC CASSSWTSGGGETQYF TRBV11-2 TRBD2 few TRBJ2-5
TGTGCCAGCAGCGACCGGGACAGATCATCCTACGAGCAGTACTTC CASSDRDRSSYEQYF TRBV7-2 TRBD1 few TRBJ2-7
TGTGCCAGCACCAGGGGGCTAGAAAACACCATATATTTT CASTRGLENTIYF TRBV2 TRBD1 many TRBJ1-3
TGTGCCAGCAGCTTGACAGACTTCAACACCGGGGAGCTGTTTTTT CASSLTDFNTGELFF TRBV11-2 NA NA TRBJ2-2
TGTGCCAGCAGCGTACAGGGGGCTGGGGCCAACGTCCTGACTTTC CASSVQGAGANVLTF TRBV7-2 TRBD1 few TRBJ2-6
TGCAGTGCTAGCGGTAGTAGGGCCGACTATGGCTACACCTTC CSASGSRADYGYTF TRBV20-1 NA many TRBJ1-2
TGTGCCAGCAGAAAAGCGGGTTCTGGCTACACCTTC CASRKAGSGYTF TRBV28 NA few TRBJ1-2
TGTGCCAGCAGCTTGAGCGGGGGGGCGGATACGCAGTATTTT CASSLSGGADTQYF TRBV7-2 TRBD2 NA TRBJ2-3
TGCAGCGTTGATCGAGGGAGCTTC CSVDRGSF TRBV29-1 NA many TRBJ1-2
TGTGCCAGCAGCTTTACAGGGGGCTCTGGTGGGGCCAACGTCCTGACTTTC CASSFTGGSGGANVLTF TRBV7-2 TRBD1 NA TRBJ2-6
TGCGCCAGCAGCCTGACCCGGGACAGTTTGCGAGAGACCCAGTACTTC CASSLTRDSLRETQYF TRBV5-1 TRBD1 NA TRBJ2-5
TGTGCCAGCAGTTACAGAGACAGGGAGGCCAACGTCCTGACTTTC CASSYRDREANVLTF TRBV6-2/TRBV6-3 TRBD1 NA TRBJ2-6
TGCGCCAGCAGCTTGGTCCCACAGGGGGACTTCTCCTATAATTCACCCCTCCACTTT CASSLVPQGDFSYNSPLHF TRBV5-1 TRBD1 many TRBJ1-6
TGCGCCAGCAGCTTGTTGGGCCGAGGGATCGATGGCTACACCTTC CASSLLGRGIDGYTF TRBV5-1 NA NA TRBJ1-2
TGTGCCAGCAGCTTAGGGGGGTCAGGCGGACCTTTCTTT CASSLGGSGGPFF TRBV7-9 NA few TRBJ1-1
TGTGCCAGCAGTTACGGGTCAGCAGGTCCTGAAAAACTGTTTTTT CASSYGSAGPEKLFF TRBV6-2/TRBV6-3 NA many TRBJ1-4
TGCGCCAGCAGCCACCCCGGACAGGGATTCTACGAGCAGTACTTC CASSHPGQGFYEQYF TRBV4-1 TRBD1 many TRBJ2-7
TGTGCCAGCTCTGATAGCGAGCATGAGCAGTTCTTC CASSDSEHEQFF TRBV6-2/TRBV6-3 NA many TRBJ2-1
TGTGCCAGCTCACCACTAGAGGACAGGAAGGAGACCCAGTACTTC CASSPLEDRKETQYF TRBV18 TRBD1 NA TRBJ2-5
TGTGCCAGCAGCCGCAGCTATCAGCCCCAGCATTTT CASSRSYQPQHF TRBV28 NA once TRBJ1-5
TGTGCCAGCGGGAAGCAGGGGTTAGCGATAGATACGCAGTATTTT CASGKQGLAIDTQYF TRBV7-2 NA many TRBJ2-3
TGCAGCGTTGTACCTGTGGGGCCGAATCAGCCCCAGCATTTT CSVVPVGPNQPQHF TRBV29-1 NA once TRBJ1-5
TGTGCCAGCAGTTACACGGGACAGGGGGCCGGGGAGCTGTTTTTT CASSYTGQGAGELFF TRBV6-5 TRBD1 NA TRBJ2-2
TGTGCCAGTTCAATCCAGGAGGTCGATACGCAGTATTTT CASSIQEVDTQYF TRBV28 NA few TRBJ2-3
TGTGCCAGCAGACCCGGACAGACTGCCAATGAAAAACTGTTTTTT CASRPGQTANEKLFF TRBV14 NA few TRBJ1-4
TGTGCCAGCAGTTATGCGAATGAGCAGTTCTTC CASSYANEQFF TRBV6-2/TRBV6-3 NA many TRBJ2-1
TGTGCCAGCACAACTTCTCGGGGGGGGCTCAACTATGGCTACACCTTC CASTTSRGGLNYGYTF TRBV6-6 NA few TRBJ1-2